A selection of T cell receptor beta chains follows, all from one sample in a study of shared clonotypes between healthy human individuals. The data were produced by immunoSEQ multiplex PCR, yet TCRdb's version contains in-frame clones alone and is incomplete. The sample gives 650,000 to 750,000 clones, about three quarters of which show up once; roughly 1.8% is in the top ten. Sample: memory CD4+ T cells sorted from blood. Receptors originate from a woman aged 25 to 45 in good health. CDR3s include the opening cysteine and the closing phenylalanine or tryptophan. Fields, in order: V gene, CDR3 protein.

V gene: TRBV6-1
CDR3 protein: CASTMGTAYEQYF

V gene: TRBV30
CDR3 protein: CACNRDKKKLFF

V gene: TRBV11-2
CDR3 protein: CASSLMGGGSTDTQYF

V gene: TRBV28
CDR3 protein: CASSSGFNQPQHF

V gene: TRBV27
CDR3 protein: CASSLRRTNTGELFF

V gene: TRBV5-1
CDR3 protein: CASSLSALPTNEKLFF

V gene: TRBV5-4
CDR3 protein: CASSSGAGTLNTEAFF

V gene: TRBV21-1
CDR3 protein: CASSRETYPYNEQFF

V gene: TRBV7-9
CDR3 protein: CASSFDSGDTQYF

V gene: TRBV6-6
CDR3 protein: CASSGDRARNTIYF

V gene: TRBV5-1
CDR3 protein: CASSLVLAGLDEQYF

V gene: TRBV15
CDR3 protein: CATSFSGSTDTQYF

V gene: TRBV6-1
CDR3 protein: CASSALAGANYGYTF

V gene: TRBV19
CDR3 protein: CASRRSFGAVYNEQFF

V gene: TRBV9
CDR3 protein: CASSVDGGTRGYEQFF

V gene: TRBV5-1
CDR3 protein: CASSSPRNEQFF

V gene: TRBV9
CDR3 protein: CASSVDRVGGYTF

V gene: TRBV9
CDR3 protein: CASSISWAGHGYTF

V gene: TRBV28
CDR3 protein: CASSFSLLGSNQPQHF

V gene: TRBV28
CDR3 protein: CASSSPGTGIGELFF

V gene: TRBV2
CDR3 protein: CASSRTSGSYF

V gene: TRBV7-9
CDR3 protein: CASKRTATAGEQYF

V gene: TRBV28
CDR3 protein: CASSSPLGQGVSDTQYF

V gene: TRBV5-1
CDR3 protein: CASSVDRGLGNEKLFF

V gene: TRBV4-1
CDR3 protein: CASSLSGREVNIQYF

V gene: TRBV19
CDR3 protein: CASSTSISASGTQYF

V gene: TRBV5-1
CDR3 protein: CASSLGQGGTDTQYF

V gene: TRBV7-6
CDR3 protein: CASSLRGNQPQHF

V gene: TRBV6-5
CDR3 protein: CASSPRGGRTGELFF

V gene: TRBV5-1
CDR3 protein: CASRTQVNTGELFF

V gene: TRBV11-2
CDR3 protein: CASSLVVGAMADTQYF

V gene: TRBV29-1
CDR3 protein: CSVPDYGQGGGKNIQYF

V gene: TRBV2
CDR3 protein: CASSGYGGRQPQHF

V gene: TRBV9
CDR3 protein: CASSVGSVVNEKLFF

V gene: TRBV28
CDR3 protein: CASSQIGGSGYGYTF

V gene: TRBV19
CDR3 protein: CASSAQGARTGQPQHF

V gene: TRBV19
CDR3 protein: CASSGPTFYEQYF

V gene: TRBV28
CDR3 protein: CASSPAGSAPDTQYF

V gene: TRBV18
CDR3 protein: CASSPGQGIGIETQYF

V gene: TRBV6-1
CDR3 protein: CASSIPQGTADTQYF

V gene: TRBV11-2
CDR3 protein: CASSLLLLAGGQETQYF

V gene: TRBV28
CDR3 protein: CASSSRPPEAFF

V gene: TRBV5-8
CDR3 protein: CASSLTSGSNVAQYF

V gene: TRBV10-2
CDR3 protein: CASSGELQPQHF

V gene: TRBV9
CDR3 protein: CASSAELGQGRGYGYTF

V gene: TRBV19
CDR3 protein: CASSMRASASGETQYF

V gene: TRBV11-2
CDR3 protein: CASSFRRQGSSGNTIYF

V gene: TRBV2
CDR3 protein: CASGGQGSSGEGELFF

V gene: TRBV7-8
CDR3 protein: CASTSTTSGSTNTGELFF

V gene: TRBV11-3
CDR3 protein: CASSSGLAGAEEQYF

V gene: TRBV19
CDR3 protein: CASIPTGGYGYTF

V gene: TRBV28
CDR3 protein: CASSLPSSGGRRTGELFF

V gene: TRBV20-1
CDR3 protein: CSAQEGEQFF

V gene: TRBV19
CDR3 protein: CASSKDRGPPYEQYF

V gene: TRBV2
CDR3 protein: CASSERRESYNEQFF

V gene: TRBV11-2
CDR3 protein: CASSLTGGFDEQYF